A single T cell receptor beta chain is shown here with its context. Antigen unknown. The record originates from a study of cytomegalovirus exposure and HLA in healthy donors. Study as a whole: Genotyping showed 81% of over 350 donors falling in the Caucasian-associated ancestry cluster.

Both 60 Vbeta primers and 13 Jbeta primers went into the PCR. Here immunoSEQ multiplex PCR was the method, and the copy in TCRdb shows in-frame clones only, minus some. Of 200,000 to 250,000 clones listed, around 89% are singletons. Study-level points and caveats: A later analysis reportedly found that, within productive TCRs, an Asian-associated ancestry cluster had fewer N-insertions than the mean observed across the approximately 600 donors. TCR beta V- and J-gene trimming was later associated with a missense DCLRE1C variant.

The source material was PBMCs. The clonotype comes from a woman aged 18-35 years in good health and CMV-seronegative.

The CDR3 coding sequence is TGCGCCAGCAGCCCGGGAGAGTTCTATGGCTACACCTTC. Amino acid sequence: CASSPGEFYGYTF. The gene calls are TRBV4-1 and TRBJ1-2, with no clear D. Trimming left V 4 bases short and J 4 bases short, with 10 bases between. The CDR3 loop spans 13 amino acids. Germline lookup yields CDR1 MGHRA and CDR2 YSYEKL.